A single sample gave rise to the 10 T cell receptor beta chains below, sequenced in a study of monozygotic twins with inflammatory bowel disease. TCRdb re-called the 5' RACE reads and gives one entry per CDR3 protein, without DNA. The table lists roughly 150,000 distinct CDR3 sequences. Source material: blood. These receptors came from a human donor with ulcerative colitis or Crohn's disease, or a healthy co-twin of an affected twin (not recorded which).

This sequence joins TRBV27 and TRBJ2-7; as DNA is missing, the TRBD1 call by TCRdb cannot be tested. Germline V gene data show CDR1 as MNHEY and CDR2 as SMNVEV (reference sequence). The CDR3 length is 16 residues. The CDR3 region is CASSLSVGRGTGEQYF.

The V gene is TRBV7-6, the J gene TRBJ2-3; TCRdb's D call, TRBD1, is unchecked because there is no DNA. CDR3 size: 15 residues. Looked up from germline, CDR1 is SGHVS and CDR2 is FNYEAQ. The CDR3 here is CASSLAGGASDTQYF.

The chain uses TRBV7-2 and TRBJ1-2. This CDR3 has 13 amino acids. From germline, CDR1 is SGHTA and CDR2 FQGNSA. Here the CDR3 reads CASSLGVLRGYTF.

The chain has TRBV27 and TRBJ1-6; without DNA, the TCRdb call of TRBD1 cannot be checked. This CDR3 is 13 amino acids long. CDR1 MNHEY and CDR2 SMNVEV come from the germline V gene (reference sequence). The CDR3 here is CASSLSAGQALHF.

This chain joins TRBV5-1 and TRBJ2-5; TCRdb outputs TRBD2, but without DNA this stays unchecked. This CDR3 comprises 14 residues. CDR1 and CDR2 (germline): SGHRS, YFSETQ. The CDR3 spells CASAPGGPQETQYF. Full variable domain (remainder filled in from reference TRBV5-1 and TRBJ2-5): KAGVTQTPRYLIKTRGQQVTLSCSPISGHRSVSWYQQTPGQGLQFLFEYFSETQRNKGNFPGRFSGRQFSNSRSEMNVSTLELGDSALYLCASAPGGPQETQYFGPGTRLLVL.

The rearrangement links TRBV20-1 to TRBJ2-3; TCRdb designates TRBD1, a call that cannot be tested without DNA. The CDR3 length is 13 residues. CDR1 is DFQATT, CDR2 SNEGSKA, per germline (reference sequence). The CDR3 spells CSARGLSRGTQYF.

The chain has TRBV18 and TRBJ1-6. The length of the CDR3 is 17 residues. Per the germline V gene, CDR1 is KGHSH and CDR2 is LQKENI. The CDR3 sequence: CASSPPGNARFNSPLHF.

The V gene is TRBV7-2, the J gene TRBJ2-1; no DNA is available, so the TRBD1 call from TCRdb remains unchecked. This CDR3 region has 13 residues. From germline, CDR1 is SGHTA and CDR2 FQGNSA. CDR3 region: CASSLVPGGEQFF.

The rearrangement links TRBV5-1 to TRBJ2-7; TCRdb's D call, TRBD1, is unchecked because there is no DNA. Germline V gene lookup returns CDR1 SGHRS and CDR2 YFSETQ. This CDR3 contains 13 residues. The CDR3 spells CASSRQGGGEQYF.

This CDR3 reads CASSPRGGTAYNEQFF. The chain recombines TRBV18 with TRBJ2-1; the D call from TCRdb, TRBD2, cannot be confirmed without DNA. This CDR3 is built from 16 residues. CDR1 is KGHSH, CDR2 LQKENI, per germline.